This is a list of T cell receptor beta chains from one sample in a study of metastatic and nonmetastatic thyroid tumors. From the PCR reads, TCRdb re-called clones with MiXCR. In the table there are more than 85,000 clones, 8% to 9.5% of which are singletons. The sample taken for sequencing was blood. The receptors derive from a female donor with papillary thyroid cancer or a benign thyroid nodule (not recorded which). Some clones in this sample may be carry-over from other donors' samples. Each CDR3 is given without its conserved first and last residue.

V gene | CDR3 protein
TRBV11-2 | ASSPNSGQVETQY
TRBV3-1 | ASSQTSYGYT
TRBV5-4 | ASSLAPNSYEQY
TRBV20-1 | SADTPYT
TRBV20-1 | SASRDRGFNEQF
TRBV7-3 | ASSLSAHTDTQY
TRBV24-1 | ATSDSGTDVDEQF
TRBV9 | ASSSLEGGHGTDTQH
TRBV7-9 | ASSLAGHYTGELF
TRBV5-1 | ASSLDSFNEKLF
TRBV6-5 | ASSYRTGDQPQH
TRBV6-1 | ASSAPGQKKNTEAF
TRBV5-1 | ASSLDGQGNEKLF
TRBV6-5 | ASSYSKEGLVSGETQY
TRBV2 | ASRPGQGQETQY
TRBV3-1 | ASSQEGPGAGANVLT
TRBV20-1 | SAPGTEYNEQF
TRBV20-1 | SVGRTNYGYT
TRBV10-1 | ASSESETGGYSNQPQH
TRBV6-1 | ASSVSQREQY
TRBV28 | AILKGGSSGNTIY
TRBV20-1 | SARDSGDLDKQY
TRBV6-5 | ASSYGQGSEAF
TRBV7-2 | ASSFLAGRAYEQY
TRBV28 | ASSPWAQRGGDTQY
TRBV6-1 | ASSEADRNYGYT
TRBV10-2 | ASSIQGVETQY
TRBV30 | AWSFSGGRDTQY
TRBV3-1 | ASSQDRSTYEQY
TRBV4-1 | ASSQDQGSGNTIY
TRBV11-2 | AISLGRTAELY
TRBV5-1 | ASSLEFGANVLT
TRBV2 | ASSLAPGTGTGYEQY
TRBV6-4 | ASSPSPHNEQF
TRBV4-1 | ASSQANPGPEKLF
TRBV29-1 | SVERLAGGSGELF
TRBV27 | ASSAQGLTYNEQF
TRBV6-2/TRBV6-3 | ASLLAGGMNEQF
TRBV7-8 | ASSPNRGYEQY
TRBV7-9 | ASSQTGDSYNEQF
TRBV6-6 | ASSGLGRGGHSYNEQF
TRBV6-1 | ASGRAQETQY
TRBV6-2/TRBV6-3 | ASSYSPDRGETQY
TRBV9 | ASSFGLAGGPASYEQY
TRBV6-6 | ASSYSDQPQH
TRBV30 | AWRIHTGSNTEAF
TRBV7-2 | ASSYRDRGSNQPQH
TRBV20-1 | SARAGPTDNSPLH
TRBV4-1 | ASSRAGGDNEKLF
TRBV4-2 | ASSPGQGRPTEAF
TRBV20-1 | SALRTRKVETQY
TRBV19 | ASSTAGGTEAF